Below, 30 T cell receptor beta chains from the same sample are listed, as sequenced in a study of blood T cell repertoires in COVID-19. Sequenced by immunoSEQ multiplex PCR; TCRdb stores in-frame clones only, minus some. Here the sample spans under 300,000 clones, roughly 86% being singletons. The sequencing sample was made of peripheral blood. These receptors all come from a man between 50 and 59 years old with acute or convalescent COVID-19.

In DNA, the CDR3 is TGTGCCAGCAGCCAGGCGGTGGGGGGGACGTCGAACACCGGGGAGCTGTTTTTT. This gives the protein CASSQAVGGTSNTGELFF. V and J are TRBV7-2 and TRBJ2-2, with TRBD2 matching 7 bases. V lost 5 bases, J lost 0 bases, and 12 bases stayed unmatched. The CDR3 is 18 residues long. Germline-derived CDR1 and CDR2 are SGHTA and FQGNSA.

The gene calls are TRBV27 and TRBJ1-2; perhaps TRBD1 as D (5 bases). Germline V gene lookup returns CDR1 MNHEY and CDR2 SMNVEV (reference sequence). Trimming shortened V by 5 bases and J by 3 bases, and 13 bases separated the two germline ends. The CDR3 length is 14 residues. The CDR3 nucleotides read TGTGCCAGCAGTCTGGGGCGGAGGGACTATGGCTACACCTTC. Its protein product is CASSLGRRDYGYTF.

This clone was counted only a few times. This rearrangement joins TRBV6-2 or TRBV6-3 to TRBJ1-2, with 10 bases identical to TRBD1. Germline V gene data show CDR1 as MNHEY and CDR2 as SVGEGT. The V and J ends lost 6 bases and 5 bases, in that order; junction bases with no gene match: 3. CDR3 length: 13 amino acids. CDR3 in amino acids: CASSEGQGYGYTF. As DNA, the CDR3 is TGTGCCAGCAGCGAGGGACAGGGGTATGGCTACACCTTC.

The chain carries TRBV11-3 and TRBJ2-2; D is uncertain. The CDR3 extends over 13 amino acids. From germline, CDR1 is SGHNT and CDR2 YENEEA. V shed 4 bases and J shed 4 bases, with 7 bases lying between them. The CDR3 DNA is TGTGCCAGCAGCTCCGACTCCACCGGGGAGCTGTTTTTT. Translating gives CASSSDSTGELFF.

The rearrangement joins TRBV5-1 to TRBJ1-2; D not certain. V was pared by 2 bases and J by 4 bases, with 9 bases between. The germline V gene has CDR1 SGHRS and CDR2 YFSETQ. This CDR3 contains 13 residues. CDR3 sequence (DNA): TGCGCCAGCAGCTTAGGCGTAGCCTATGGCTACACCTTC. It specifies CASSLGVAYGYTF.

V gene TRBV2 combines with J gene TRBJ1-1; TRBD1 matches at 7 bases. Germline V gives CDR1 SNHLY, CDR2 FYNNEI. The V and J ends lost 6 bases and 0 bases, in that order; junction bases with no gene match: 1. The CDR3 is made up of 13 amino acids. The CDR3 DNA reads TGTGCCAGCAGGGGACAGATGAACACTGAAGCTTTCTTT. Its protein product is CASRGQMNTEAFF.

CDR3 residues: CASINQGARNEQYF. DNA of the CDR3: TGTGCCAGCATCAATCAGGGGGCGAGAAACGAGCAGTACTTC. The chain uses TRBV28 and TRBJ2-7; 8 bases align to TRBD1. J gave up 5 bases and V 7 bases, and 10 bases lay outside the gene matches. From germline, CDR1 is MDHEN and CDR2 SYDVKM. The CDR3 covers 14 residues.

CDR3 in DNA: TGTGCCAGCAGTCTGCGGACAGGGAAGTCTCAAAAACTGTTTTTT. Translation: CASSLRTGKSQKLFF. The J gene is TRBJ1-4, the V gene TRBV6-5; 8 bases match TRBD1. CDR1 MNHEY and CDR2 SVGAGI come from the germline V gene. The CDR3 has 15 residues. V was pared by 5 bases and J by 9 bases, with 11 bases of the junction left unmatched.

The chain recombines TRBV6-5 with TRBJ2-1, with a possible D match to TRBD1 (6 bases). Trimming pared 6 bases from V and 6 bases from J, leaving 12 bases between. Per germline, CDR1 MNHEY and CDR2 SVGAGI. This CDR3 has 13 amino acids. CDR3 in amino acids: CASRSGDINEQFF. CDR3 nucleotides: TGTGCCAGCAGATCAGGGGATATCAATGAGCAGTTCTTC.

The genes are TRBV18 and TRBJ2-7; 7 bases are shared with TRBD2. Germline V gene data show CDR1 as KGHSH and CDR2 as LQKENI. This CDR3 comprises 18 residues. Trimming removed 2 bases from V and 3 bases from J; junction bases left unmatched: 16. The CDR3 sequence is CASSPRLAASSRNYEQYF. CDR3 coding DNA: TGTGCCAGCTCACCAAGGCTAGCGGCCTCTTCAAGGAACTACGAGCAGTACTTC.

This rearrangement joins TRBV6-1 to TRBJ1-5; perhaps TRBD1 as D (5 bases). The germline V gene has CDR1 MNHNS and CDR2 SASEGT. This CDR3 is built from 13 residues. Deletions cut 1 base from V and 4 bases from J, with 5 bases between. The CDR3 DNA reads as TGTGCCAGCAGTGAAGGACAGAATCAGCCCCAGCATTTT. This gives the protein CASSEGQNQPQHF.

This clone was seen only a few times. The rearrangement links TRBV2 to TRBJ2-7; 7 nucleotides line up with TRBD1. Per germline, CDR1 SNHLY and CDR2 FYNNEI. The CDR3 has 15 amino acids. The J segment lost 0 bases and the V segment lost 4 bases, leaving 6 bases of the junction unmatched. In DNA, the CDR3 is TGTGCCAGCAGTGTGGAAGGGGGCAGCTCCTACGAGCAGTACTTC. It translates to CASSVEGGSSYEQYF.

This clone turned up a few times. The CDR3 coding sequence is TGTGCCAGCAGCTTGGGGACTAGCGGGAGCCGTGAGCAGTACTTC. Amino acid sequence: CASSLGTSGSREQYF. The chain couples TRBV7-9 to TRBJ2-7; 14 bases line up with TRBD2. The germline V gene has CDR1 SEHNR and CDR2 FQNEAQ (reference sequence). The CDR3 is 15 amino acids. The V segment lost 3 bases and the J segment 7 bases; nucleotides outside the gene matches: 5.

V gene TRBV12-5 combines with J gene TRBJ1-1, with 7 bases matching TRBD1. Looked up from germline, CDR1 is LGHNT and CDR2 is FRNRAP. This CDR3 region has 19 residues. V lost 2 bases and J lost 2; bases outside the gene matches: 17. The CDR3, as DNA: TGTGCTAGTGGTTTGCCCCGGACAGGCTCGGCCCCTTTTAACACTGAAGCTTTCTTT. This codes for CASGLPRTGSAPFNTEAFF. Based on the CDR3 plus reference TRBV12-5 and TRBJ1-1, the full variable domain is DARVTQTPRHKVTEMGQEVTMRCQPILGHNTVFWYRQTMMQGLELLAYFRNRAPLDDSGMPKDRFSAEMPDATLATLKIQPSEPRDSAVYFCASGLPRTGSAPFNTEAFFGQGTRLTVV.

Details on this clone: The same CDR3 arises from other DNA sequences in this sample as well. In nucleotides, the CDR3 is TGCGCCAGCAGCTTGGTGGGAGATAGCAATCAGCCCCAGCATTTT. This encodes CASSLVGDSNQPQHF. The chain employs TRBV5-1 and TRBJ1-5, with D uncertain. The germline V gene has CDR1 SGHRS and CDR2 YFSETQ. The CDR3 runs to 15 residues. V was cut by 0 bases and J by 0 bases, with 7 bases left in between. The variable domain in full, with the rest retrieved from reference TRBV5-1 and TRBJ1-5, is KAGVTQTPRYLIKTRGQQVTLSCSPISGHRSVSWYQQTPGQGLQFLFEYFSETQRNKGNFPGRFSGRQFSNSRSEMNVSTLELGDSALYLCASSLVGDSNQPQHFGDGTRLSIL.

In DNA, the CDR3 is TGTGCCAGCAGTGACTGGGGGGGCTCCTACGAGCAGTACTTC. It encodes CASSDWGGSYEQYF. The chain uses TRBV2 and TRBJ2-7, with TRBD2 matching 7 bases. With 3 bases clipped from V and 0 bases from J, the junction kept 2 bases outside the gene matches. The germline CDR1 and CDR2 sequences are SNHLY and FYNNEI. CDR3 length: 14 amino acids.

This chain uses TRBV19 with TRBJ2-7; D possibly corresponds to TRBD2 (7 bases). CDR1 and CDR2 from the germline V gene are LNHDA and SQIVND (reference sequence). The CDR3 loop spans 14 amino acids. V lost 6 bases to trimming and J lost 5 bases, with 17 bases between them. The CDR3 DNA is TGTGCCAGTAGGCCTACCGGGGGGCAGGACGAGCAGTACTTC. It specifies CASRPTGGQDEQYF. Combining the CDR3 with reference TRBV19 and TRBJ2-7 gives the whole variable domain DGGITQSPKYLFRKEGQNVTLSCEQNLNHDAMYWYRQDPGQGLRLIYYSQIVNDFQKGDIAEGYSVSREKKESFPLTVTSAQKNPTAFYLCASRPTGGQDEQYFGPGTRLTVT.

The sample holds a few counts of this clone. The rearrangement uses TRBV3-1 (or the pseudogene TRBV3-2) and TRBJ1-1; 10 bases line up with TRBD1. The V gene end was trimmed by 3 bases and the J gene end by 8 bases; junction bases not matched to a gene: 9. In germline, CDR1 is LGHDT, CDR2 YNNKEL (reference sequence). This CDR3 region has 15 residues. CDR3 region: CASSHPGQGRGEAFF. The CDR3 DNA sequence: TGTGCCAGCAGCCATCCGGGACAGGGGCGAGGGGAAGCTTTCTTT.

The chain joins TRBV2 to TRBJ2-7, with 10 bases matching TRBD1. From germline, CDR1 is SNHLY and CDR2 FYNNEI. This CDR3 is built from 14 residues. Trimming took 3 bases from V and 4 from J; bases not matched to a gene: 3. CDR3 loop: CASSDGTGAYEQYF. CDR3 nucleotides: TGTGCCAGCAGTGACGGGACAGGGGCTTACGAGCAGTACTTC.

A word on this clone: The junction departs from the called germline gene at one end, perhaps through a read error. The DNA of the CDR3 is TGCAGTGCTAGAGGGGGGACTGAAGAGGCCTTC. This gives the protein CSARGGTEEAF. The chain joins TRBV20-1 to TRBJ1-2; TRBD1 might be the D (5 bases). Germline loops: CDR1 DFQATT, CDR2 SNEGSKA (reference sequence). The CDR3 length is 11 residues.

The chain recombines TRBV9 with TRBJ2-1, with a tentative D call TRBD2 (5 bases). The V end was cut by 4 bases, the J end by 4 bases, with 12 bases between. The CDR3 covers 14 residues. CDR1 and CDR2 from the germline V gene are SGDLS and YYNGEE. The chain's CDR3 is CASSSSTGYNEQFF. The CDR3 nucleotides read TGTGCCAGCAGCAGCTCCACGGGATACAATGAGCAGTTCTTC.

The rearrangement links TRBV6-5 to TRBJ2-3; 8 nucleotides line up with TRBD2. J gave up 1 base and V 8 bases, and 8 bases lay outside the gene matches. The CDR3 length is 15 residues. Per germline, CDR1 MNHEY and CDR2 SVGAGI. The CDR3 reads CASGKSGGRTDTQYF. For the CDR3, the DNA is TGTGCCAGCGGGAAAAGCGGGGGCCGCACAGATACGCAGTATTTT.

This rearrangement joins TRBV12-3 or TRBV12-4 to TRBJ1-1, with unresolved D. The V end was cut by 4 bases, the J end by 3 bases, with 6 bases between. The CDR3 is 12 amino acids. CDR3 sequence (DNA): TGTGCCAGCAGTTCCGGGTACACTGAAGCTTTCTTT. This translates into CASSSGYTEAFF.

This chain uses TRBV2 with TRBJ2-5, with 7 bases that match TRBD2. This CDR3 is 17 amino acids long. After removal of 8 bases from V and 1 base from J, the junction contained 16 bases not matched to a gene. Germline values: CDR1 SNHLY, CDR2 FYNNEI. The DNA of the CDR3 is TGTGCCAGCCTCGGGGATTCTAGCGGAATCTTCCAAGAGACCCAGTACTTC. Encoded protein: CASLGDSSGIFQETQYF. Combining the CDR3 with reference TRBV2 and TRBJ2-5 gives the whole variable domain EPEVTQTPSHQVTQMGQEVILRCVPISNHLYFYWYRQILGQKVEFLVSFYNNEISEKSEIFDDQFSVERPDGSNFTLKIRSTKLEDSAMYFCASLGDSSGIFQETQYFGPGTRLLVL.

This clone was seen a single time. V gene TRBV5-1 combines with J gene TRBJ1-2, with D perhaps matching TRBD1 (5 bases). The CDR3 sequence is 14 residues long. Trimming removed 0 bases at V and 4 bases at J, with 10 bases between. Germline V CDR1 and CDR2: SGHRS, YFSETQ. CDR3 in DNA: TGCGCCAGCAGCTTGGAGGGGTCGGGCTATGGCTACACCTTC. The encoded protein is CASSLEGSGYGYTF.

The CDR3 region has the DNA TGTGCCAGCAGTTACTCGATCGGGGAGGTGGGTCAGCCCCAGCATTTT. Translation gives CASSYSIGEVGQPQHF. The rearrangement joins TRBV6-2 or TRBV6-3 to TRBJ1-5; no firm D call. V was shortened by 0 bases and J by 6 bases, with 15 bases between the two germline ends. Germline-derived CDR1 and CDR2 are MNHEY and SVGEGT. This CDR3 has 16 amino acids.

J is TRBJ1-5 and V is TRBV6-5, with a tentative D call TRBD1 (5 bases). The CDR3 contains 15 residues. V was shortened by 0 bases and J by 5 bases, with 11 bases between the two germline ends. Germline CDR1 and CDR2: MNHEY and SVGAGI. In nucleotides, the CDR3 is TGTGCCAGCAGTTACTCGAGATGGGGGGATCAGCCCCAGCATTTT. Residues: CASSYSRWGDQPQHF.

This sequence joins TRBV5-1 and TRBJ2-3, with 7 positions matching TRBD1. Trimming at V came to 4 bases and at J to 2 bases, leaving 10 bases not matched to a gene. The CDR3 extends over 16 amino acids. Germline V lookup: CDR1 SGHRS, CDR2 YFSETQ. The CDR3 loop is CASSVGTDHFTDTQYF. The CDR3 nucleotides read TGCGCCAGCAGCGTAGGGACAGACCACTTCACAGATACGCAGTATTTT. The full variable domain, rest sourced from reference TRBV5-1 and TRBJ2-3, is KAGVTQTPRYLIKTRGQQVTLSCSPISGHRSVSWYQQTPGQGLQFLFEYFSETQRNKGNFPGRFSGRQFSNSRSEMNVSTLELGDSALYLCASSVGTDHFTDTQYFGPGTRLTVL.

This chain links TRBV9 with TRBJ2-1, with D possibly matching TRBD2 (5 bases). The CDR3 runs to 14 residues. Trimming left V 0 bases short and J 5 bases short, with 9 bases between. Germline assignment: CDR1 SGDLS and CDR2 YYNGEE. CDR3 residues: CASSVASGNNEQFF. For the CDR3, the DNA is TGTGCCAGCAGCGTAGCCTCGGGGAACAATGAGCAGTTCTTC.

The rearrangement links TRBV4-2 to TRBJ1-5; a weak D match, TRBD1 (6 bases). The CDR3 spans 15 residues. Germline CDR1 LGHNA, CDR2 YNFKEQ. V shed 4 bases and J shed 9 bases, with 19 bases lying between them. In nucleotides, the CDR3 is TGTGCCAGCAGCCCCGGCCAGGCAGGGGACGGGCCCCAGCATTTT. Translating it yields CASSPGQAGDGPQHF.